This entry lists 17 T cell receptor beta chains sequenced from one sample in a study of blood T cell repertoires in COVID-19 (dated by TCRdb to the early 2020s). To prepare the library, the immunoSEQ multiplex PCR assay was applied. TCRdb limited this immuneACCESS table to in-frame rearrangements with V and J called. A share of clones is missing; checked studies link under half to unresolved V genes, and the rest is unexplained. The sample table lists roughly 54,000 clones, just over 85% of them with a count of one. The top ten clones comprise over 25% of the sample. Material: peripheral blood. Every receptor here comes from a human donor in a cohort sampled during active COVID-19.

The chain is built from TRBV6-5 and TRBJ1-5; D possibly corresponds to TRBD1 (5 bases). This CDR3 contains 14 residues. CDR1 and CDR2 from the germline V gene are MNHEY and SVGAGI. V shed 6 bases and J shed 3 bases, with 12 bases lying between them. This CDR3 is CASRPDSFNQPQHF. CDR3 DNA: TGTGCCAGCAGGCCTGACAGCTTCAATCAGCCCCAGCATTTT.

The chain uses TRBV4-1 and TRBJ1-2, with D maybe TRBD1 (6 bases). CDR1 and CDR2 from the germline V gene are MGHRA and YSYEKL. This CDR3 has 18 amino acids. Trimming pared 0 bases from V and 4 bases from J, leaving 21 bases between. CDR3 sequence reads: CASSQERKTGSPFYGYTF. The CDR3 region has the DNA TGCGCCAGCAGCCAAGAAAGAAAGACAGGTTCTCCATTCTATGGCTACACCTTC.

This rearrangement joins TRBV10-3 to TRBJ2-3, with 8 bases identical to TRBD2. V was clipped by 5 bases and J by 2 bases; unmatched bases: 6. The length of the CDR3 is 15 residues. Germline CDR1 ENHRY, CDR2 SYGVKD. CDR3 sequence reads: CAISSAGGDTDTQYF. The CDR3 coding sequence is TGTGCCATCAGTTCTGCGGGAGGCGACACAGATACGCAGTATTTT.

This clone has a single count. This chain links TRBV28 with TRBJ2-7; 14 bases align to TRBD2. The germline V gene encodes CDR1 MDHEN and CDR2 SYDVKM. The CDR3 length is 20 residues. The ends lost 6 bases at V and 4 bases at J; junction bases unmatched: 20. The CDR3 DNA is TGTGCCAGCAGACAGGGACGTTTCGAGGGGACTAGCGGGAGAGGGTACGAGCAGTACTTC. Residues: CASRQGRFEGTSGRGYEQYF.

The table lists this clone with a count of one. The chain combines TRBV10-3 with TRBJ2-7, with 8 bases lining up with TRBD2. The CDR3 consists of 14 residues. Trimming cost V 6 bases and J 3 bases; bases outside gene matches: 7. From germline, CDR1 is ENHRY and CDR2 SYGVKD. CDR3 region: CAIRRGGGLYEQYF. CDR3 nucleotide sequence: TGTGCCATCAGAAGAGGCGGGGGGCTCTACGAGCAGTACTTC.

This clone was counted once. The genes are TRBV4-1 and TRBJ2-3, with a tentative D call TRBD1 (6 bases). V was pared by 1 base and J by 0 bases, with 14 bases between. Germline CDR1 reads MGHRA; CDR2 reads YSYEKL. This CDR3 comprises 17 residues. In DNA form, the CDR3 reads TGCGCCAGCAGCCAAGCCAGGACAGCTGCTAGCACAGATACGCAGTATTTT. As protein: CASSQARTAASTDTQYF.

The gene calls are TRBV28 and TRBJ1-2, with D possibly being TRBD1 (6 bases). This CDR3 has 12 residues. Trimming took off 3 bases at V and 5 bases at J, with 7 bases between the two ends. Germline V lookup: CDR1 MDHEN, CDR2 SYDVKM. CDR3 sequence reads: CASSFRGYGYTF. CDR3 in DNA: TGTGCCAGCAGTTTTAGGGGGTATGGCTACACCTTC.

This CDR3 is CASSSYSPGELFF. For the CDR3, the DNA is TGTGCCAGCAGCTCCTATTCCCCCGGGGAGCTGTTTTTT. The chain couples TRBV11-3 to TRBJ2-2; D gene ambiguous. The CDR3 covers 13 residues. The germline V gene has CDR1 SGHNT and CDR2 YENEEA. V was clipped by 4 bases and J by 6 bases, with 9 bases between them.

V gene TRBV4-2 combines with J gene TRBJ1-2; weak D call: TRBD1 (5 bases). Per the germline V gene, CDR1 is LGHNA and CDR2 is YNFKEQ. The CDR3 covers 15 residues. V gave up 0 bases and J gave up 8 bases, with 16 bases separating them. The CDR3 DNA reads TGTGCCAGCAGCCAAGATTGGCAGGGTAGTGTAGGCTACACCTTC. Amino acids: CASSQDWQGSVGYTF.

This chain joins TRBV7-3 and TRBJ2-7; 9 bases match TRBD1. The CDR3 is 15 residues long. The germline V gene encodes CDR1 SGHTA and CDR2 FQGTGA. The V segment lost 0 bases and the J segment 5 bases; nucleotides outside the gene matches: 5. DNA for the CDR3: TGTGCCAGCAGCTTAACCGGGACAGGGCTCAACGAGCAGTACTTC. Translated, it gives CASSLTGTGLNEQYF. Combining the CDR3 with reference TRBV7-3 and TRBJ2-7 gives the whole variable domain GAGVSQTPSNKVTEKGKYVELRCDPISGHTALYWYRQSLGQGPEFLIYFQGTGAADDSGLPNDRFFAVRPEGSVSTLKIQRTERGDSAVYLCASSLTGTGLNEQYFGPGTRLTVT.

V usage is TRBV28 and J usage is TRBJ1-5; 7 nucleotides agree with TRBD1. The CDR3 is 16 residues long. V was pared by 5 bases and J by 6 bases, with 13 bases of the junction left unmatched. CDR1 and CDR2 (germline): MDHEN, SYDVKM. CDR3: CASSLPTGIGGQPQHF. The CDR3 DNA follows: TGTGCCAGCAGTCTTCCGACAGGGATCGGGGGTCAGCCCCAGCATTTT.

CDR3 sequence: CSAARSDYGYTF. Written as DNA, the CDR3 is TGCAGCGCCGCACGATCAGACTATGGCTACACCTTC. The rearrangement uses TRBV29-1 and TRBJ1-2; D unclear. CDR1 and CDR2 (germline): SQVTM, ANQGSEA. This CDR3 region has 12 residues. Between the trimmed V and J ends, which lost 7 bases and 3 bases, there was a span of 12 bases.

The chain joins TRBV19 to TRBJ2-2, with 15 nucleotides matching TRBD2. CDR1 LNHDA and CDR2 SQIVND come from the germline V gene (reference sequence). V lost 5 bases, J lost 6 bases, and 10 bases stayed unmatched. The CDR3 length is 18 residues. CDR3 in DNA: TGTGCCAGTAGTCAACCCCCGGGACTAGCGGGGGGACCCGGGGAGCTGTTTTTT. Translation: CASSQPPGLAGGPGELFF.

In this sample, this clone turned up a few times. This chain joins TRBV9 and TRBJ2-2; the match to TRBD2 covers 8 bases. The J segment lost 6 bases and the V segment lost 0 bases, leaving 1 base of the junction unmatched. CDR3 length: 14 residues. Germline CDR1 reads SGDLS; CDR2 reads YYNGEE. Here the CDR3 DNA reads TGTGCCAGCAGCGTAGGGACTAGCCCCGGGGAGCTGTTTTTT. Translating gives CASSVGTSPGELFF.

CDR3 DNA: TGTGCCAGCAGTCCAGGGGGCGCCTGGGGGACATCTGGCTACACCTTC. It is translated as CASSPGGAWGTSGYTF. The rearrangement uses TRBV7-9 and TRBJ1-2; TRBD1 agrees at 8 bases. V was pared by 6 bases and J by 7 bases, with 16 bases of the junction left unmatched. Per the germline V gene, CDR1 is SEHNR and CDR2 is FQNEAQ (reference sequence). The CDR3 covers 16 residues.

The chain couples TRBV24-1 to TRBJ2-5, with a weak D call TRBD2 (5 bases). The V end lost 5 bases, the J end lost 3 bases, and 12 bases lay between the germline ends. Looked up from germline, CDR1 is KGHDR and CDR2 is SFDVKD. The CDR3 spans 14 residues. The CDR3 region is CATSARFGEETQYF. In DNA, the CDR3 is TGTGCCACCAGTGCCCGATTCGGGGAAGAGACCCAGTACTTC.

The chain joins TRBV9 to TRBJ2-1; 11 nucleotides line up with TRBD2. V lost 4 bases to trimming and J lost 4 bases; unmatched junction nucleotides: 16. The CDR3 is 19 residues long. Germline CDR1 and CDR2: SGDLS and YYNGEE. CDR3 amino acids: CASSSNPGVAGGSYNEQFF. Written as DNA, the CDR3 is TGTGCCAGCAGCTCAAATCCCGGGGTAGCGGGGGGGTCATACAATGAGCAGTTCTTC.